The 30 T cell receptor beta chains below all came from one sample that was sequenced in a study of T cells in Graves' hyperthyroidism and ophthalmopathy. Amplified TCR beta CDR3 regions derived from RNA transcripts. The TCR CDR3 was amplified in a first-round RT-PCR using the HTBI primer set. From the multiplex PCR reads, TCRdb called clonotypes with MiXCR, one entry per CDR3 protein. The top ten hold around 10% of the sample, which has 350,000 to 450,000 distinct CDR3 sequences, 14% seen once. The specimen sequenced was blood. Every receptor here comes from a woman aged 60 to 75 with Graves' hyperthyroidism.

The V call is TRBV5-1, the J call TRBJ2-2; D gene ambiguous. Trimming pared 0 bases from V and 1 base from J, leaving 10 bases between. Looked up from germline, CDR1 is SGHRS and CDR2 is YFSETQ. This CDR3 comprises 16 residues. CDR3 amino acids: CASSLGSTLNTGELFF. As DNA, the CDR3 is TGCGCCAGCAGCTTGGGGTCTACTTTGAACACCGGGGAGCTGTTTTTT.

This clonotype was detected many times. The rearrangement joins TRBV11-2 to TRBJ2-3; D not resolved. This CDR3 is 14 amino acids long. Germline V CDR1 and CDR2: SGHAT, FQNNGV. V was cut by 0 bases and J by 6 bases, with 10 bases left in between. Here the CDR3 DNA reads TGTGCCAGCAGCTTAGATCCCATATCGGATACGCAGTATTTT. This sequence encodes CASSLDPISDTQYF. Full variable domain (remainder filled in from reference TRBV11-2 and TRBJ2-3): EAGVAQSPRYKIIEKRQSVAFWCNPISGHATLYWYQQILGQGPKLLIQFQNNGVVDDSQLPKDRFSAERLKGVDSTLKIQPAKLEDSAVYLCASSLDPISDTQYFGPGTRLTVL.

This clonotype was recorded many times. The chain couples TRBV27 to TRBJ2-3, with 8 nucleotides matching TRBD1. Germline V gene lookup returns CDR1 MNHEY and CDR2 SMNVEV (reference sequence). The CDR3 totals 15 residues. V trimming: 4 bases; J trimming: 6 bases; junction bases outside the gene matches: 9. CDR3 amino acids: CASSSDRGHRDTQYF. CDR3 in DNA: TGTGCCAGCAGTTCCGACAGGGGCCACCGCGATACGCAGTATTTT.

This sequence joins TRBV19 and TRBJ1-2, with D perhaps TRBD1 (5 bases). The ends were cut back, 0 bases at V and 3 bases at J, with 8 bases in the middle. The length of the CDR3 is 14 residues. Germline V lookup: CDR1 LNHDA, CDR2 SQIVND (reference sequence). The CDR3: CASSIETDYYGYTF. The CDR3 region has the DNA TGTGCCAGTAGTATAGAGACAGACTACTATGGCTACACCTTC.

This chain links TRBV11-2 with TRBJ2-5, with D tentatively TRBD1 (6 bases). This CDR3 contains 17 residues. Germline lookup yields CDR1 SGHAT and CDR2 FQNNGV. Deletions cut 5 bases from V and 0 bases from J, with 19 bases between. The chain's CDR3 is CASSRERSRGYQETQYF. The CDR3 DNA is TGTGCCAGCAGCCGAGAGCGATCAAGGGGGTACCAAGAGACCCAGTACTTC.

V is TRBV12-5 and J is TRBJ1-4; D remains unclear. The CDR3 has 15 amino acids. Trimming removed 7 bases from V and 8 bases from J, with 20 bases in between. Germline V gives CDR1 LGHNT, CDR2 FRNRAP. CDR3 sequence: CASDSRANLGEKLFF. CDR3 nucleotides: TGTGCTAGTGATTCCCGGGCCAATCTGGGAGAAAAACTGTTTTTT.

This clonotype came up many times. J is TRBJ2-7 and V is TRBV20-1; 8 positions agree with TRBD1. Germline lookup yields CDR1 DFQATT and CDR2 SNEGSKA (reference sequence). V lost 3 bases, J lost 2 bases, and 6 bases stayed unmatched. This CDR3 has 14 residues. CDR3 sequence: CSASGTGPAYEQYF. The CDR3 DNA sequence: TGCAGTGCTAGTGGGACAGGACCGGCCTACGAGCAGTACTTC.

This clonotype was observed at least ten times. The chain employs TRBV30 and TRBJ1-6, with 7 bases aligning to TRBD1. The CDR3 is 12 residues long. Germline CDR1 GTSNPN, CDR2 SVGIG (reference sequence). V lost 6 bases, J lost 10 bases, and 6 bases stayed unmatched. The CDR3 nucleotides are TGTGCCTGCCGGGACAGACGCTCACCCCTCCACTTT. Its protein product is CACRDRRSPLHF.

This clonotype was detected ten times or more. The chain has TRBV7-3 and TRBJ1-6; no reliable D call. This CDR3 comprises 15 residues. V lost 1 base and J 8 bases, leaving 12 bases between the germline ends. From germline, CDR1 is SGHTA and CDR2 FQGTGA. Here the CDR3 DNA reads TGTGCCAGCAGCTTAAATGGGAGAAATTATTCACCCCTCCACTTT. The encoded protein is CASSLNGRNYSPLHF.

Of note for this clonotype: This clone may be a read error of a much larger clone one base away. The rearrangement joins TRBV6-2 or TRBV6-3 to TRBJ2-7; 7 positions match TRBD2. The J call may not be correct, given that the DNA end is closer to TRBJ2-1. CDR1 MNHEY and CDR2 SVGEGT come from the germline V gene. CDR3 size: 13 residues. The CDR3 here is CASKVGGSYEQFF. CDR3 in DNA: TGTGCCAGCAAGGTGGGAGGGAGTTACGAGCAGTTCTTC.

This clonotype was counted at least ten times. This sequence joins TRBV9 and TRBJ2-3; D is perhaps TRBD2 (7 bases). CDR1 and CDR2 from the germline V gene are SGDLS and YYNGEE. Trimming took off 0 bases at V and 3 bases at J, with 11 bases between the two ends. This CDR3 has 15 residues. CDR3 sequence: CASSVGAGATDTQYF. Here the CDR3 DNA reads TGTGCCAGCAGCGTAGGGGCGGGGGCTACAGATACGCAGTATTTT.

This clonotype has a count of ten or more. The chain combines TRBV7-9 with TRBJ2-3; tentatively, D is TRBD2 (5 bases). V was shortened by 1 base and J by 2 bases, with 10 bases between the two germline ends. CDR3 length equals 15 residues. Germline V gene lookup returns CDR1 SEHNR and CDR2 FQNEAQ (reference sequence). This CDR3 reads CASSLGVASTDTQYF. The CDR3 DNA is TGTGCCAGCAGCTTAGGGGTAGCGTCCACAGATACGCAGTATTTT.

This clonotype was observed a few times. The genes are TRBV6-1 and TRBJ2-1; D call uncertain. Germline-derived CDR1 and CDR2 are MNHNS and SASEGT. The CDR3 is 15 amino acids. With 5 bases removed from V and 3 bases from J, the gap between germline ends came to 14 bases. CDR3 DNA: TGTGCCAGCAGTTTAAAGGCTACTGGCTACAATGAGCAGTTCTTC. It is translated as CASSLKATGYNEQFF.

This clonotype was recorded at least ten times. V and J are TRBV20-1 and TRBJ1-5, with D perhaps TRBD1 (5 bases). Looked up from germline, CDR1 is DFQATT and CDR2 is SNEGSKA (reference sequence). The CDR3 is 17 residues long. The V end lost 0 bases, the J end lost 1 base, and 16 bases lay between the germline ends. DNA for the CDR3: TGCAGTGCTAGAGATGCCCGCGGGGGTAGCAGCAATCAGCCCCAGCATTTT. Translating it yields CSARDARGGSSNQPQHF.

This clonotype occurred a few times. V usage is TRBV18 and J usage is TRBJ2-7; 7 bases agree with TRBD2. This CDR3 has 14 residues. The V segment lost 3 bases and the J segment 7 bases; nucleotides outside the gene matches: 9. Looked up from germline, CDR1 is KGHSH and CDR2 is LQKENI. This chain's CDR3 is CASSPGTTSWEQYF. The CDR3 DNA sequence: TGTGCCAGCTCACCCGGGACTACCTCATGGGAGCAGTACTTC.

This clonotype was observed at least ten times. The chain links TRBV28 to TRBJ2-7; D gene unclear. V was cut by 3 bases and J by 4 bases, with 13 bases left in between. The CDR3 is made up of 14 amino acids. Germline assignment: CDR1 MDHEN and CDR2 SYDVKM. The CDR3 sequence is CASSLNRFPYEQYF. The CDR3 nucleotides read TGTGCCAGCAGTTTGAACAGATTCCCATACGAGCAGTACTTC. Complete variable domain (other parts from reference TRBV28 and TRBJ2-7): DVKVTQSSRYLVKRTGEKVFLECVQDMDHENMFWYRQDPGLGLRLIYFSYDVKMKEKGDIPEGYSVSREKKERFSLILESASTNQTSMYLCASSLNRFPYEQYFGPGTRLTVT.

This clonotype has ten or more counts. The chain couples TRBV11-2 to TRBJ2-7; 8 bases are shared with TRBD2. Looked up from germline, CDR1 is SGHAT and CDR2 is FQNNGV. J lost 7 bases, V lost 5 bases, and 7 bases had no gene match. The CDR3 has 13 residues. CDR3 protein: CASSRGTSSEQYF. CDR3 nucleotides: TGTGCCAGCAGCCGAGGGACTAGTAGTGAGCAGTACTTC.

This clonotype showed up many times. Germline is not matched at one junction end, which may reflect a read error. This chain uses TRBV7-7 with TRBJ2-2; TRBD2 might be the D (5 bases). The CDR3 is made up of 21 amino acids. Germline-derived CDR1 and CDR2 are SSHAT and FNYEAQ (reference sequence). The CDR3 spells CASSLVNLRKGEASNTGELFF. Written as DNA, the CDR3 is TGTGCTAGCAGCTTAGTCAACCTACGTAAGGGAGAAGCATCGAACACCGGGGAGCTGTTTTTT.

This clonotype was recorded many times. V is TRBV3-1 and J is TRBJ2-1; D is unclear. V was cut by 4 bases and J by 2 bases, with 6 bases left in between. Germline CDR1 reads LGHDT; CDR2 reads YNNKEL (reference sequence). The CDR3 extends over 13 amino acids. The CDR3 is CASSPVPYNEQFF. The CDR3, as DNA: TGTGCCAGCAGCCCGGTCCCCTACAATGAGCAGTTCTTC.

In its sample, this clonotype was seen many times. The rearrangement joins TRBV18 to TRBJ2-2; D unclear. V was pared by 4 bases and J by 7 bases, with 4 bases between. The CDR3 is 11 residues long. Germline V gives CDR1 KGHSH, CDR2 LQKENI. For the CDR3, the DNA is TGTGCCAGCTCACTACACGGGGAGCTGTTTTTT. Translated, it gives CASSLHGELFF.

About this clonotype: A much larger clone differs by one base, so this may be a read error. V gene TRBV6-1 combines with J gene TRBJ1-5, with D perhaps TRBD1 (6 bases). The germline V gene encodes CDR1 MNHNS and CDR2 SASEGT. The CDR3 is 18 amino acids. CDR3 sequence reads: CTSSEWGPMGGPIQPQHF. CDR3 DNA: TGTACCAGCAGTGAATGGGGACCAATGGGGGGCCCCATTCAGCCCCAGCATTTT.

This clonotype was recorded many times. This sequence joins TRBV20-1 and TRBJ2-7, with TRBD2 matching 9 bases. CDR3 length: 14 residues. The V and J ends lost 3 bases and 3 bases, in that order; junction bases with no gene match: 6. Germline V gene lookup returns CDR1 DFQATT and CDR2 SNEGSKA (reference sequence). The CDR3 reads CSARALAGHYEQYF. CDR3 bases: TGCAGTGCTAGGGCTCTAGCGGGGCACTACGAGCAGTACTTC.

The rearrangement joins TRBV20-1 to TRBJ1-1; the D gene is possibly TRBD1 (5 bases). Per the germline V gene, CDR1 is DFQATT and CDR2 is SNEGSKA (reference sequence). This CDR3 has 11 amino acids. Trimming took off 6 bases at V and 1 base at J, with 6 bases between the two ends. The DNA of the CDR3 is TGCAGTGCAGACAGGAACACTGAAGCTTTCTTT. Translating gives CSADRNTEAFF.

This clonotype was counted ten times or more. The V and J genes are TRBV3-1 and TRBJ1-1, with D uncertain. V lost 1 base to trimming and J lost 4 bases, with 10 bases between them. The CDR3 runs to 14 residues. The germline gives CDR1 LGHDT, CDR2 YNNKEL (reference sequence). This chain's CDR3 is CASSQVAGGTEAFF. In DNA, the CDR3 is TGTGCCAGCAGCCAAGTAGCAGGAGGCACTGAAGCTTTCTTT. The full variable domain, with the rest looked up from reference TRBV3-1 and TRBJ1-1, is DTAVSQTPKYLVTQMGNDKSIKCEQNLGHDTMYWYKQDSKKFLKIMFSYNNKELIINETVPNRFSPKSPDKAHLNLHINSLELGDSAVYFCASSQVAGGTEAFFGQGTRLTVV.

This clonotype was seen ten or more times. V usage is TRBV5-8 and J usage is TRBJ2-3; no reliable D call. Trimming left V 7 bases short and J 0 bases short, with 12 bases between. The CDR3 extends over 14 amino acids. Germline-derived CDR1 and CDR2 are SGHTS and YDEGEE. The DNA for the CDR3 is TGTGCCAGCTCCCCGAGCCCTAGCACAGATACGCAGTATTTT. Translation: CASSPSPSTDTQYF.

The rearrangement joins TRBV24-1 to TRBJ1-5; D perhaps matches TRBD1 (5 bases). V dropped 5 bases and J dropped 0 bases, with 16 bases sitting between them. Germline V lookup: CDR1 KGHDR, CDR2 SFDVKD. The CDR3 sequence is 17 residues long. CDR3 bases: TGTGCCACCAGTGCAGCCCGGGGGGGGTATAGCAATCAGCCCCAGCATTTT. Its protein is CATSAARGGYSNQPQHF.

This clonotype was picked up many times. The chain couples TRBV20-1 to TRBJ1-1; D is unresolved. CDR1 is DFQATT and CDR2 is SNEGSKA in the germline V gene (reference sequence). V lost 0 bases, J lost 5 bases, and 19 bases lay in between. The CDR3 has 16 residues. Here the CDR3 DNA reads TGCAGTGCTAGAGATCCCTACAAGGGTCAGATAACTGAAGCTTTCTTT. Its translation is CSARDPYKGQITEAFF.

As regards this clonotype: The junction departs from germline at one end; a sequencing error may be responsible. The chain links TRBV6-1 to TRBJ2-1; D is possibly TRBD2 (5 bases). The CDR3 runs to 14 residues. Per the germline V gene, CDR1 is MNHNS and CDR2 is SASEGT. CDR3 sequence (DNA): TGCGCCAGCAGTGGGGAGAGCTCCTACAATGAGCAGTTCTTC. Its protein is CASSGESSYNEQFF.

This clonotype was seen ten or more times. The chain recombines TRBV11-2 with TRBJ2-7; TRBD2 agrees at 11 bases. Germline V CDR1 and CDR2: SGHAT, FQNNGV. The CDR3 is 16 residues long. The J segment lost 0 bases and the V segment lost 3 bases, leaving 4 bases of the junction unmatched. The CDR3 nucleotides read TGTGCCAGCAGCTTGGGACTAGCGGAACTCTCCTACGAGCAGTACTTC. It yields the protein CASSLGLAELSYEQYF.

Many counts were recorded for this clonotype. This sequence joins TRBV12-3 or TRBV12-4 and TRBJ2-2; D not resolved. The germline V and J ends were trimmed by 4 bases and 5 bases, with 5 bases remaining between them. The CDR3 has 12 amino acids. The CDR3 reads CASSYSTGELFF. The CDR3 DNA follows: TGTGCCAGCAGTTACTCGACCGGGGAGCTGTTTTTT.